The present T cell receptor (beta chain) was sequenced within a study of Graves' ophthalmopathy and Graves' hyperthyroidism. Amplification targeted the TCR beta CDR3 regions, with RNA transcripts as the source material. An initial RT-PCR round employing HTBI primers preceded a second-round multiplex PCR. TCRdb re-derived calls from the multiplex PCR reads in MiXCR, one entry per CDR3 protein. In the table there are about 740,000 distinct CDR3 sequences, 35% to 50% of which are singletons. This clonotype has at least ten counts. This TCR was sampled from an adult man with Graves' ophthalmopathy. Sample: peripheral blood.

CDR3 loop: CASSLEGVEGYTF. As DNA, the CDR3 is TGTGCCAGCAGCTTAGAGGGTGTGGAGGGCTACACCTTC. The chain couples TRBV7-9 to TRBJ1-2; no firm D call. V was clipped by 1 base and J by 8 bases, with 11 bases between them. The CDR3 has 13 amino acids. The germline V gene encodes CDR1 SEHNR and CDR2 FQNEAQ (reference sequence).